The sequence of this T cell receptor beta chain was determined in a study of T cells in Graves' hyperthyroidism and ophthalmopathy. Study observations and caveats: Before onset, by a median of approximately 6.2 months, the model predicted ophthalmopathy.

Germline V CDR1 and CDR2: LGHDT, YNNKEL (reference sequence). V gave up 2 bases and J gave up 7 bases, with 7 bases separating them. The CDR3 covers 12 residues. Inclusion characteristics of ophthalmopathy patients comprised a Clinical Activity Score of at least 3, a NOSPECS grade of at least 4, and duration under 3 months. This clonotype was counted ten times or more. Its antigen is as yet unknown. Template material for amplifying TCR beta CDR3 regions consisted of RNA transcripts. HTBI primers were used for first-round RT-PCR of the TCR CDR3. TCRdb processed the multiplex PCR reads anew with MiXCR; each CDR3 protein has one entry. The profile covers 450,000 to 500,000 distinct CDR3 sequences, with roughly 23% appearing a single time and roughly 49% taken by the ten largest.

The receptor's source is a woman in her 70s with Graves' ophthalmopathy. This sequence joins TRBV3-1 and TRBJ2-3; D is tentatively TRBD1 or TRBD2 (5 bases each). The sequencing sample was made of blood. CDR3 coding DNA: TGTGCCAGCAGCCAAAAGGGACATACGCAGTATTTT. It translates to CASSQKGHTQYF.